This T cell receptor (beta chain) was documented in a study of CD8+CD57+ T cells in acquired aplastic anemia. Background on the study: Each DNA sample taken from sorted CD4+ and CD8+ cells came to 3 to 4 ug on average.

The study, taken as a whole, reports: Patients shared 25 to 30 CD8+ CDR3 sequences with controls.

Germline V CDR1 and CDR2: SNHLY, FYNNEI. Trimming took off 0 bases at V and 10 bases at J, with 6 bases between the two ends. The CDR3 length is 11 residues. In the case of this clonotype: Antigen specificity is unknown.

By flow cytometry, patients selected for sequencing had shown an expansion of CD8+CD57+ cells. Every patient had severe acquired aplastic anemia. The template used for profiling TCR beta VDJ and CDR3 was genomic DNA. TCRdb recomputed calls from the reads with MiXCR, one row per CDR3 protein. The sample includes 75,000 to 80,000 distinct CDR3 sequences, about three quarters of them seen just once. Sequencing was done on a sample of sorted CD4+, CD8+, or CD8+CD57+ T cells (not recorded which) from PBMCs. The receptor was derived from a human donor with aplastic anemia. The chain combines TRBV2 with TRBJ1-1; no firm D call. Written as DNA, the CDR3 is TGTGCCAGCAGTGAAGCCTGGGGAGCTTTCTTT. This gives the protein CASSEAWGAFF.